Listed here are 8 T cell receptor beta chains from one sample, sequenced in a study of technical replicates of blood from a few donors. Assay: immunoSEQ multiplex PCR; the TCRdb copy retains only in-frame clones and omits some. Counted here are tens of thousands of clones, about 96% occurring once; the ten biggest clones make up about 0.4%. Sequencing used T cells isolated from PBMCs. Receptor source: a human donor in good health.

The V gene is TRBV27, the J gene TRBJ2-7, with 7 bases identical to TRBD2. With V trimmed by 8 bases and J by 5 bases, 9 bases remained unmatched. The CDR3 runs 13 residues. The germline gives CDR1 MNHEY, CDR2 SMNVEV (reference sequence). The CDR3 DNA reads TGTGCCAGCTCCTCGCGGGAGTATAACGAGCAGTACTTC. The encoded protein is CASSSREYNEQYF.

This chain uses TRBV4-1 with TRBJ2-7; 10 nucleotides align to TRBD2. The CDR3 has 18 amino acids. Per the germline V gene, CDR1 is MGHRA and CDR2 is YSYEKL. Losses at the gene ends were 0 bases for V and 3 bases for J; bases not matched to a gene: 11. CDR3 region: CASSQDLLDLAGVYEQYF. The CDR3 nucleotides are TGCGCCAGCAGCCAAGATCTCCTCGATCTAGCGGGAGTCTACGAGCAGTACTTC.

This rearrangement joins TRBV10-3 to TRBJ2-7; no clear D gene. The germline gives CDR1 ENHRY, CDR2 SYGVKD. CDR3 length: 13 amino acids. V lost 0 bases to trimming and J lost 4 bases, with 7 bases between them. This chain's CDR3 is CAISESKSYEQYF. The CDR3 region has the DNA TGTGCCATCAGTGAGTCGAAGAGTTACGAGCAGTACTTC.

The V gene is TRBV5-1, the J gene TRBJ2-6, with 7 nucleotides matching TRBD1. The V segment lost 2 bases and the J segment 2 bases; nucleotides outside the gene matches: 7. The CDR3 contains 17 residues. The germline V gene encodes CDR1 SGHRS and CDR2 YFSETQ. The CDR3 sequence is CASSLPLRGTGANVLTF. The CDR3 DNA reads as TGCGCCAGCAGCTTACCCCTCAGGGGGACTGGGGCCAACGTCCTGACTTTC.

This chain connects TRBV7-9 to TRBJ2-7, with 7 bases identical to TRBD1. V was clipped by 5 bases and J by 5 bases; unmatched bases: 12. The CDR3 runs to 15 residues. The germline CDR1 and CDR2 sequences are SEHNR and FQNEAQ (reference sequence). The CDR3 is CASSVPGQSYHEQYF. CDR3 DNA: TGTGCCAGCAGCGTACCGGGACAGTCTTACCACGAGCAGTACTTC.

The chain joins TRBV5-1 to TRBJ2-1; D is undetermined. Germline V gene data show CDR1 as SGHRS and CDR2 as YFSETQ. The CDR3 totals 12 residues. V lost 4 bases and J lost 10, with 12 bases in between. The CDR3 region is CASSTDGPEQFF. DNA for the CDR3: TGCGCCAGCAGCACCGATGGGCCCGAGCAGTTCTTC.

This chain connects TRBV29-1 to TRBJ2-2; 8 nucleotides match TRBD1. The CDR3 is 14 amino acids. Germline loops: CDR1 SQVTM, CDR2 ANQGSEA. Trimming took 0 bases from V and 5 from J; bases not matched to a gene: 2. CDR3 in DNA: TGCAGCGTTGAAGAGACAGGGGTAACCGGGGAGCTGTTTTTT. Amino acid sequence: CSVEETGVTGELFF.

The chain combines TRBV11-2 with TRBJ1-2; no clear D. V was clipped by 1 base and J by 5 bases, with 14 bases between them. The CDR3 totals 15 residues. Germline V lookup: CDR1 SGHAT, CDR2 FQNNGV. CDR3 in DNA: TGTGCCAGCAGCTTAGCACCGGAGGCCCTATATGGCTACACCTTC. It codes for CASSLAPEALYGYTF.